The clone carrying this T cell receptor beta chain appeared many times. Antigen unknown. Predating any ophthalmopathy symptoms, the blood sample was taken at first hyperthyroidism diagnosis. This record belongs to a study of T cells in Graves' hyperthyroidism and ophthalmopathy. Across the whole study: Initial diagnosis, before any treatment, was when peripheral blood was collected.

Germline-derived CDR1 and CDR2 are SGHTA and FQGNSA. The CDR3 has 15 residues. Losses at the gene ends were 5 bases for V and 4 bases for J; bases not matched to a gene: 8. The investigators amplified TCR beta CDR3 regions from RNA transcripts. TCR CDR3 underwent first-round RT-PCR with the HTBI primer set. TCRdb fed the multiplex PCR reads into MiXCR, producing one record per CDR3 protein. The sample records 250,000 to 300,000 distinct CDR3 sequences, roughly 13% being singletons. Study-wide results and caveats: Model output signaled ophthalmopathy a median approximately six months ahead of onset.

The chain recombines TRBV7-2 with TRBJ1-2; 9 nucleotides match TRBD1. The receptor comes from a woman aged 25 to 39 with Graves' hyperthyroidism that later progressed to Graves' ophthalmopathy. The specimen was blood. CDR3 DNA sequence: TGTGCCAGCAGCCCAGCCGGGACAGGGATCTATGGCTACACCTTC. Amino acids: CASSPAGTGIYGYTF.